These T cell receptor beta chains were read from a single sample in a study of a mutant IDH1 vaccine in newly diagnosed glioma. Method: immunoSEQ multiplex PCR; TCRdb's copy keeps in-frame clones and lacks some. The sample carries 40,000 or so clones, 80% to 95% recorded once. For these receptors, no antigen is known. Sequences were derived from PBMCs, sampled from a glioma patient whose treatment included an IDH1 peptide vaccine. The receptors stem from a man between 45 and 60 years old with glioma. CDR3s include the opening cysteine and the closing phenylalanine or tryptophan.

>16|TRBV5-4
CASSLTGEGSGNTIYF
>14|TRBV9
CASSVAYRNSPLHF
>13|TRBV7-2
CASSVTTPYEQYF
>14|TRBV5-1
CASSLRGGHQPQHF
>18|TRBV4-3
CASSPLPTGDAGTDTQYF
>15|TRBV14
CASSRHGGSNSPLHF
>15|TRBV2
CASKMEGTGANVLTF
>15|TRBV14
CASSQESHSSYEQYF
>14|TRBV19
CASSMGGLNQPQHF
>13|TRBV7-2
CASSSSYNSPLHF
>15|TRBV9
CASSVDSSSGNTIYF
>17|TRBV15
CATSRSRGVANTGELFF
>17|TRBV7-7
CASSLAEQGARDYGYTF
>16|TRBV7-6
CASSRDRGLNTDTQYF
>15|TRBV5-6
CASSAGYLNTGELFF
>12|TRBV27
CASSTQNTEAFF
>18|TRBV5-1
CASSLTFSGRSNTGELFF
>17|TRBV18
CASSLGQPLYSNQPQHF
>15|TRBV15
CATSRTGFSNEKLFF
>13|TRBV5-4
CASSFFSTYTQYF
>14|TRBV7-9
CASSLHIMNTEAFF
>16|TRBV7-9
CASSLSGTGVGEKLFF
>16|TRBV5-8
CASSWVSGVRDNEQFF
>16|TRBV5-1
CASSRNFGTIQETQYF
>15|TRBV6-1
CASSEAVGSTDTQYF
>13|TRBV10-1
CASSRIGSYEQYF
>14|TRBV27
CAPISSGRGQPQHF
>11|TRBV5-6
CASSLGDTQYF
>17|TRBV5-1
CASSLALGTAMNTEAFF
>15|TRBV13
CASSTSWARGEEQYF
>15|TRBV7-6
CASSHWGRGTDTQYF
>15|TRBV5-1
CASSLVPGASYEQYF
>14|TRBV14
CASSQDGQGPGYTF
>17|TRBV7-9
CASSLGDLAGEVPEQYF
>15|TRBV27
CASSLLPPTGNGYTF
>16|TRBV5-4
CASKWGSPTNTGELFF
>13|TRBV19
CASNQGGSYEQYF
>16|TRBV19
CASRTSGRANTGELFF
>14|TRBV5-4
CASSETLDRPPLHF
>15|TRBV7-6
CASTTTGSKFHEQYF
>13|TRBV2
CASRWVEGTEAFF
>18|TRBV5-6
CASRVLRDRGMNTGELFF
>15|TRBV7-2
CASSLYSRGAYEQYF
>12|TRBV6-5
CASSDTGIPIYF
>14|TRBV5-8
CASNPPDTHNEQFF
>12|TRBV25-1
CASRLGVGEQYF
>14|TRBV9
CASSVVPGSTEAFF
>15|TRBV6-5
CASSRLAGGGETQYF
>15|TRBV10-1
CASSVGLGPNQPQHF
>15|TRBV6-5
CASSYSTQGRRGYTF
>16|TRBV6-6
CASSTLGQDEYGYDTF
>14|TRBV4-1
CASSQDRTREKLFF
>13|TRBV7-2
CATNVWSTDTQYF
>17|TRBV9
CASSPREVGGYNSPLHF